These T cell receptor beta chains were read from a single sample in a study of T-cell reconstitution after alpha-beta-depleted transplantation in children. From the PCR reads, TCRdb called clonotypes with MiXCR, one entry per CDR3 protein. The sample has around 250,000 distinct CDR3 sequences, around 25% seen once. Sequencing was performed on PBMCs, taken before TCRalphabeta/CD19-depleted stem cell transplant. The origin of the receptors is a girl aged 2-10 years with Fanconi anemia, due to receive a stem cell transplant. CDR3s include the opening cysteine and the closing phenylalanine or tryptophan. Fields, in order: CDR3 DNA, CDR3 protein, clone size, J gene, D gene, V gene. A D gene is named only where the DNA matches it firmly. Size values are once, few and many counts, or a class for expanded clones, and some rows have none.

DNA: TGCGCCAGCAGCTTCGGGGGAGGGCCGCTTTACGAGCAGTACTTC
CDR3: CASSFGGGPLYEQYF
size: NA
J: TRBJ2-7
D: TRBD2
V: TRBV5-1

DNA: TGTGCCAGCAGTAGGGACAGGGAGGGCTACACCTTC
CDR3: CASSRDREGYTF
size: many
J: TRBJ1-2
D: TRBD1
V: TRBV6-6

DNA: TGCAGCGTGGAGACAGTGGGGGACGAGCAGTACTTC
CDR3: CSVETVGDEQYF
size: many
J: TRBJ2-7
D: NA
V: TRBV29-1

DNA: TGCAGTGCTAGACTAGCGGGGGGTAACACAGATACGCAGTATTTT
CDR3: CSARLAGGNTDTQYF
size: NA
J: TRBJ2-3
D: TRBD2
V: TRBV20-1

DNA: TGCAGTGCTAGAGACCTGATGGAGCCCTCCTACGAGCAGTACTTC
CDR3: CSARDLMEPSYEQYF
size: many
J: TRBJ2-7
D: NA
V: TRBV20-1

DNA: TGTGCCAGCACTAACAGGGAAAGCTCTGGAAACACCATATATTTT
CDR3: CASTNRESSGNTIYF
size: many
J: TRBJ1-3
D: NA
V: TRBV12-3/TRBV12-4

DNA: TGCAGTGCCCTCGGACAGGGGAACACCATATATTTT
CDR3: CSALGQGNTIYF
size: few
J: TRBJ1-3
D: TRBD1
V: TRBV20-1

DNA: TGCAGTCACCGGGACCAAAATCACAATGAGCAGTTCTTC
CDR3: CSHRDQNHNEQFF
size: NA
J: TRBJ2-1
D: NA
V: TRBV20-1

DNA: TGTGCCAGCAGCTTAAGGACACTAGGGATTTACGATGAGCAGTTCTTC
CDR3: CASSLRTLGIYDEQFF
size: once
J: TRBJ2-1
D: NA
V: TRBV7-2

DNA: TGTGCCAGCAGTCTTGACAACGGGGCAGATACGCAGTATTTT
CDR3: CASSLDNGADTQYF
size: many
J: TRBJ2-3
D: NA
V: TRBV25-1

DNA: TGTGCCATCAGTGAGGGGACAGGGGCGGTAACAGATACGCAGTATTTT
CDR3: CAISEGTGAVTDTQYF
size: many
J: TRBJ2-3
D: TRBD1
V: TRBV10-3

DNA: TGCGCCAGCAGCGGGGGTGGACTAGCGGGAGTTCCCTACAATGAGCAGTTCTTC
CDR3: CASSGGGLAGVPYNEQFF
size: few
J: TRBJ2-1
D: TRBD2
V: TRBV5-1

DNA: TGCAGCGTTTCTCAGACCCCCTACGAGCAGTACTTC
CDR3: CSVSQTPYEQYF
size: many
J: TRBJ2-7
D: NA
V: TRBV29-1

DNA: TGCAGTGCTAGTAGGAGGGGCACTGAAGCTTTCTTT
CDR3: CSASRRGTEAFF
size: NA
J: TRBJ1-1
D: NA
V: TRBV20-1

DNA: TGCAGCGTTGACGGAGGAGGCGAAGCTTTCTTT
CDR3: CSVDGGGEAFF
size: NA
J: TRBJ1-1
D: NA
V: TRBV29-1

DNA: TGTGCCAGCAGCCTCCTGCGGGCTGAAGCTTTCTTT
CDR3: CASSLLRAEAFF
size: NA
J: TRBJ1-1
D: NA
V: TRBV2

DNA: TGCGCCAGCAGCCAGGACAGTGGGGGACTAGCGGGAGTCCCGTACTTC
CDR3: CASSQDSGGLAGVPYF
size: NA
J: TRBJ2-7
D: TRBD2
V: TRBV5-1

DNA: TGTGCCAGCAGCGTAGACAGCGAGCAGTACTTC
CDR3: CASSVDSEQYF
size: many
J: TRBJ2-7
D: NA
V: TRBV9

DNA: TGCAGCGTCACAGGGAGGACCGGGGAGCTGTTTTTT
CDR3: CSVTGRTGELFF
size: NA
J: TRBJ2-2
D: NA
V: TRBV29-1

DNA: TGTGCCTGGGGTGAAGGAGACTGGGACTATGGCTACACCTTC
CDR3: CAWGEGDWDYGYTF
size: many
J: TRBJ1-2
D: NA
V: TRBV30

DNA: TGTGCCAGCAGTTGGGACACCCAATCCTACGAGCAGTACTTC
CDR3: CASSWDTQSYEQYF
size: few
J: TRBJ2-7
D: NA
V: TRBV12-3/TRBV12-4

DNA: TGTGCCAGCAGCTTAATCGGGGCGGGAGGTAGCTCCTACGAGCAGTACTTC
CDR3: CASSLIGAGGSSYEQYF
size: few
J: TRBJ2-7
D: TRBD2
V: TRBV11-2

DNA: TGCAGCGTCTCATCGGACCTCCAAGAGACCCAGTACTTC
CDR3: CSVSSDLQETQYF
size: NA
J: TRBJ2-5
D: NA
V: TRBV29-1

DNA: TGTGCCAGCAGTTTAGTAGCGGGAGGTTTGATGGAGCAGTACTTC
CDR3: CASSLVAGGLMEQYF
size: many
J: TRBJ2-7
D: TRBD2
V: TRBV27

DNA: TGCAGTGTACGGGACAATCACTACGAGCAGTACTTC
CDR3: CSVRDNHYEQYF
size: once
J: TRBJ2-7
D: NA
V: TRBV29-1